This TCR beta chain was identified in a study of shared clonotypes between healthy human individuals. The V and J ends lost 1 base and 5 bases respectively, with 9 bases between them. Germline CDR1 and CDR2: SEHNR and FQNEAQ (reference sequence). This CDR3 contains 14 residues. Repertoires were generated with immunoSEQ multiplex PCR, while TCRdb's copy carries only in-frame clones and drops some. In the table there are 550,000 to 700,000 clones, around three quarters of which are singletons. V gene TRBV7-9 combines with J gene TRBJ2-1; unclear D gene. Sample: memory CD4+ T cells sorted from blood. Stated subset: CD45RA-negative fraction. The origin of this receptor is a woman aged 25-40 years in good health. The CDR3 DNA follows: TGTGCCAGCAGCTTAGGGAACGGTAACAATGAGCAGTTCTTC. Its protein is CASSLGNGNNEQFF.